This TCR beta chain was captured in a study of beta chain features in type 1 diabetes. Every bit of the isolated RNA underwent reverse transcription, so sequencing read expressed TCRB transcripts. Here immunoSEQ multiplex PCR was the method, and the copy in TCRdb shows in-frame clones only, minus some. The data show 150,000 or so clones, 9% to 10% seen once. This clone was picked up a small number of times. The V and J ends lost 2 bases and 5 bases respectively, with 17 bases between them. There are 16 residues in the CDR3. Per germline, CDR1 SGHRS and CDR2 YFSETQ. The rearrangement joins TRBV5-1 to TRBJ2-4; possibly TRBD2 for D (6 bases). The sequence came from a middle-aged woman in good health. The sample was central memory CD4+ T cells from blood. CDR3 in amino acids: CASSFASVLGENIQYF. The CDR3 region has the DNA TGCGCCAGCAGCTTCGCTAGCGTCTTAGGGGAAAACATTCAGTACTTC. The full variable domain, with the rest looked up from reference TRBV5-1 and TRBJ2-4, is KAGVTQTPRYLIKTRGQQVTLSCSPISGHRSVSWYQQTPGQGLQFLFEYFSETQRNKGNFPGRFSGRQFSNSRSEMNVSTLELGDSALYLCASSFASVLGENIQYFGAGTRLSVL.